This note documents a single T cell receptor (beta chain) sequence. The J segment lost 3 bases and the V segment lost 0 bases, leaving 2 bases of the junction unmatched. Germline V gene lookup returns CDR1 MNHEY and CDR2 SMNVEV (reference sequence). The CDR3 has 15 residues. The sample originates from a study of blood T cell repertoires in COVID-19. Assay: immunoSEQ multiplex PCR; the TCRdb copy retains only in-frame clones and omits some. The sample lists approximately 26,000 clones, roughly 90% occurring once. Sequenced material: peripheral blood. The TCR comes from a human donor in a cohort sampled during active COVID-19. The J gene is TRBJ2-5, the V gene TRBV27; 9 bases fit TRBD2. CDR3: CASSLSGGREETQYF. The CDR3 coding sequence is TGTGCCAGCAGTTTATCTGGCGGGAGGGAAGAGACCCAGTACTTC.